The 5 T cell receptor beta chains in this list originate from one sample, sequenced in a study of molecular identifiers for immune sequencing clone quantification. TCRdb used MiXCR to reprocess the PCR reads, holding one entry per CDR3 protein. The table has nearly 650,000 distinct CDR3 sequences, about 25% seen once; the top ten hold around 0.78%. The sample comprised naive CD8+ T cells from blood, with Jurkat cell RNA spiked in. Subset specified: FACS-sorted CD8+CD4-CCR7+CD45RA+ naive T cells. These receptors all come from a human donor in good health. Some libraries in this study had Jurkat cell RNA spiked in.

On this clonotype: The conserved final phenylalanine or tryptophan is absent from the CDR3, which likely points to a read error. The chain recombines TRBV12-3 or TRBV12-4 with TRBJ2-7; TRBD2 might be the D (6 bases). The CDR3 runs to 14 residues. V was clipped by 5 bases and J by 6 bases, with 17 bases between them. The DNA for the CDR3 is TGTGCCAGCAGTCCAGTGGGGACGCGGGGCGAGCAGTACCTC. Its protein product is CASSPVGTRGEQYL.

Turning to this clonotype: The germline gene is not matched at one end of the junction; a read error may be the cause. The rearrangement uses TRBV28 and TRBJ2-7, with 8 positions matching TRBD1. This CDR3 comprises 15 residues. CDR1 and CDR2 from the germline V gene are MDHEN and SYDVKM. CDR3 nucleotide sequence: TGTTCCAGCAGTTTTCGGGGACAGGCCACCTACGAGCAGTACTTC. Translating gives CSSSFRGQATYEQYF.

This clonotype was counted at least ten times. The chain uses TRBV12-3 or TRBV12-4 and TRBJ2-2; D may be TRBD2 (5 bases). V gave up 11 bases and J gave up 4 bases, with 11 bases separating them. This CDR3 is 12 amino acids long. The CDR3 nucleotides are TGTGCCGGTGGTGAGGGCACCGGGGAGCTGTTTTTT. It encodes CAGGEGTGELFF.

This clonotype was observed a handful of times. The chain carries TRBV7-9 and TRBJ2-3, with D perhaps being TRBD1 or TRBD2 (7 bases each). The CDR3 totals 16 residues. CDR1 is SEHNR, CDR2 FQNEAQ, per germline (reference sequence). The V gene lost 3 bases and the J gene lost 1 base, with 14 bases spanning the gap. The CDR3 bases are TGTGCCAGCAGCTTCCCGTCAGGGGGGGGCACAGATACGCAGTATTTT. Protein sequence: CASSFPSGGGTDTQYF.

The chain carries TRBV7-2 and TRBJ2-1; D is uncertain. From germline, CDR1 is SGHTA and CDR2 FQGNSA. V shed 7 bases and J shed 3 bases, with 4 bases lying between them. CDR3 length: 11 residues. CDR3 in amino acids: CASNNYNEQFF. The CDR3 DNA reads as TGTGCCAGCAATAACTACAATGAGCAGTTCTTC.